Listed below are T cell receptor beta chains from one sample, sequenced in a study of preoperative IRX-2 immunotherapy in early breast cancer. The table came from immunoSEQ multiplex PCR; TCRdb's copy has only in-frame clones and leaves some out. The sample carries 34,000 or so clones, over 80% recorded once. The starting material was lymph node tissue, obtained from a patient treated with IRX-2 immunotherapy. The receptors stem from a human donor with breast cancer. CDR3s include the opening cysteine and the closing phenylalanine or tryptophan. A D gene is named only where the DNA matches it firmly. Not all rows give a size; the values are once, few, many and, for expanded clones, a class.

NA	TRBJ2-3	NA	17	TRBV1	TGCGCCAGCAGCCAAGGAGCGTTCCCGTCCAGCACAGATACGCAGTATTTT	CASSQGAFPSSTDTQYF
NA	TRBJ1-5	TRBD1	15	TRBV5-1	TGCGCCAGCAGGGAAGGGACAGTCCGCAATCAGCCCCAGCATTTT	CASREGTVRNQPQHF
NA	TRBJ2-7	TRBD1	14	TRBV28	TGTGCCAGCAGTCCACGGACAGGGCGCCACGAGCAGTACTTC	CASSPRTGRHEQYF
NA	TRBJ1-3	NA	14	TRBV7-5	TGTGCCAGCAGCTTGACAGGGACTAGGAACACCATATATTTT	CASSLTGTRNTIYF
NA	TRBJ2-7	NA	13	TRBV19	TGTGCCAGTACCCCATCAGGAGGGGCCGAGCAGTACTTC	CASTPSGGAEQYF
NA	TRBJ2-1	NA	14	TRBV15	TGTGCCACCAGCGTCAGCCGAATAGACAATGAGCAGTTCTTC	CATSVSRIDNEQFF
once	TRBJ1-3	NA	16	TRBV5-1	TGCGCCAGCAGCTTTTCGCCGGGACCGGGGAGAAACACCATATATTTT	CASSFSPGPGRNTIYF
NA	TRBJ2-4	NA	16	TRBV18	TGTGCCAGCTCACCACGAGTTACAGTAGCCAAAAACATTCAGTACTTC	CASSPRVTVAKNIQYF
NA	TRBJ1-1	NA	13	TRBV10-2	TGCGCCAGCAGTGGTCAAGCGAACACTGAAGCTTTCTTT	CASSGQANTEAFF
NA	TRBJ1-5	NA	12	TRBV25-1	TGTGCCAGCAGTACCCCTAATCAGCCCCAGCATTTT	CASSTPNQPQHF
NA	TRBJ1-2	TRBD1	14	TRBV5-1	TGCGCCAGCAGCTTGCCAACTGACAGGGCTGGCTACACCTTC	CASSLPTDRAGYTF